This entry is about one T cell receptor beta chain. The data derive from a study of shared clonotypes between healthy human individuals. Researchers ran the assay at a deep level. TCRdb keeps only in-frame clones here, not all; method: immunoSEQ multiplex PCR. This sample has roughly 500,000 clones, with 60% to 85% found just once. Trimming removed 0 bases at V and 0 bases at J, with 5 bases between. Germline V gives CDR1 SGHNT, CDR2 YYREEE (reference sequence). The CDR3 runs 14 residues. This sequence joins TRBV5-4 and TRBJ2-3, with D perhaps being TRBD1 or TRBD2 (5 bases each). The origin of this receptor is a middle-aged woman in good health. Some clones in this sample may be carry-over from other donors' samples. The sample taken for sequencing was PBMCs. The CDR3 spells CASSLGDSTDTQYF. CDR3 DNA sequence: TGTGCCAGCAGCTTGGGGGACAGCACAGATACGCAGTATTTT.